The 14 T cell receptor beta chains below were found in one sample sequenced in a study of cytomegalovirus exposure and HLA in healthy donors. Primers for the PCR totalled 60 Vbeta and 13 Jbeta. The table came from immunoSEQ multiplex PCR; TCRdb's copy has only in-frame clones and leaves some out. In the table there are more than 150,000 clones, about 78% of which are singletons. What was sequenced was PBMCs. These receptors were taken from a male donor in good health and CMV-seronegative.

This clone occurred a few times. The genes are TRBV7-7 and TRBJ2-1; 8 bases align to TRBD2. This CDR3 has 15 residues. V dropped 5 bases and J dropped 0; count of bases not matched to a gene: 3. The germline gives CDR1 SSHAT, CDR2 FNYEAQ (reference sequence). The DNA for the CDR3 is TGTGCCAGCAGCCCCCTAGCGGGCTCCTACAATGAGCAGTTCTTC. Amino acid sequence: CASSPLAGSYNEQFF.

This sequence joins TRBV7-2 and TRBJ1-2, with D possibly TRBD1 on 5 matching bases. V was pared by 0 bases and J by 5 bases, with 10 bases between. CDR3 length: 14 amino acids. Per germline, CDR1 SGHTA and CDR2 FQGNSA. This chain's CDR3 is CASSLAQGGYGYTF. The CDR3 DNA is TGTGCCAGCAGCTTAGCCCAGGGAGGGTATGGCTACACCTTC.

The chain joins TRBV28 to TRBJ2-3; the match to TRBD1 covers 9 bases. V dropped 6 bases and J dropped 2; count of bases not matched to a gene: 12. CDR1 and CDR2 from the germline V gene are MDHEN and SYDVKM. The CDR3 runs to 17 residues. CDR3 sequence (DNA): TGTGCCAGCAGACCCACTCCCGGGACAGGGTACACAGATACGCAGTATTTT. Encoded protein: CASRPTPGTGYTDTQYF. Complete variable domain (other parts from reference TRBV28 and TRBJ2-3): DVKVTQSSRYLVKRTGEKVFLECVQDMDHENMFWYRQDPGLGLRLIYFSYDVKMKEKGDIPEGYSVSREKKERFSLILESASTNQTSMYLCASRPTPGTGYTDTQYFGPGTRLTVL.

The chain is built from TRBV4-1 and TRBJ2-7, with D perhaps matching TRBD1 (6 bases). Between the trimmed V and J ends, which lost 0 bases and 7 bases, there was a span of 16 bases. In germline, CDR1 is MGHRA, CDR2 YSYEKL. This CDR3 is 15 amino acids long. CDR3 nucleotide sequence: TGCGCCAGCAGCCAAGATGAGACAGGCGTCTCTGAGCAGTACTTC. The encoded protein is CASSQDETGVSEQYF.

As regards this clone: The junction shows a germline mismatch at one end, possibly a read error. The chain combines TRBV4-3 with TRBJ2-7; 11 bases match TRBD2. The CDR3 has 15 residues. CDR1 and CDR2 from the germline V gene are LGHNA and YSLEER. The CDR3, as DNA: TGCGCCAGCAGCCCGAATAGCGGGAGGGCCTACGAGCAGTGCTTC. This translates into CASSPNSGRAYEQCF.

This clone appeared once. V usage is TRBV6-1 and J usage is TRBJ2-1, with 13 positions matching TRBD2. Looked up from germline, CDR1 is MNHNS and CDR2 is SASEGT. V shed 5 bases, J shed 4 bases, and the junction held 2 bases outside the gene matches. The CDR3 contains 15 residues. The CDR3 sequence is CASSPGLAGYNEQFF. CDR3 nucleotides: TGTGCCAGCAGTCCGGGACTAGCGGGATACAATGAGCAGTTCTTC.

In this sample, this clone turned up once. The J gene is TRBJ2-7, the V gene TRBV30; 7 positions agree with TRBD2. CDR3 length: 14 amino acids. The V segment lost 6 bases and the J segment 6 bases; nucleotides outside the gene matches: 14. Germline loops: CDR1 GTSNPN, CDR2 SVGIG (reference sequence). This CDR3 reads CACSGIAGRGEQYF. CDR3 DNA: TGTGCCTGCTCTGGGATAGCGGGTAGGGGCGAGCAGTACTTC.

CDR3: CASSLGTSGILDTQYF. The CDR3 coding sequence is TGTGCCAGCAGCCTCGGGACTAGCGGGATATTAGATACGCAGTATTTT. The rearrangement links TRBV5-4 to TRBJ2-3; 13 positions agree with TRBD2. The CDR3 totals 16 residues. Germline CDR1 reads SGHNT; CDR2 reads YYREEE (reference sequence). V trimming: 4 bases; J trimming: 5 bases; junction bases outside the gene matches: 7.

This clone has only one observation. This rearrangement joins TRBV28 to TRBJ2-3, with 7 bases identical to TRBD2. After removal of 5 bases from V and 0 bases from J, the junction contained 8 bases not matched to a gene. This CDR3 is 16 amino acids long. The germline V gene encodes CDR1 MDHEN and CDR2 SYDVKM. The CDR3 region has the DNA TGTGCCAGCAGTCACGGGACTACCCCTAGCACAGATACGCAGTATTTT. Residues: CASSHGTTPSTDTQYF. Based on the CDR3 plus reference TRBV28 and TRBJ2-3, the full variable domain is DVKVTQSSRYLVKRTGEKVFLECVQDMDHENMFWYRQDPGLGLRLIYFSYDVKMKEKGDIPEGYSVSREKKERFSLILESASTNQTSMYLCASSHGTTPSTDTQYFGPGTRLTVL.

The rearrangement links TRBV19 to TRBJ2-5; 8 nucleotides line up with TRBD1. Germline loops: CDR1 LNHDA, CDR2 SQIVND (reference sequence). CDR3 length: 12 residues. J gave up 11 bases and V 3 bases, and 5 bases lay outside the gene matches. As DNA, the CDR3 is TGTGCCAGTAGTATGGTGCAGGGGGCTCAGTACTTC. It yields the protein CASSMVQGAQYF.

This rearrangement joins TRBV6-1 to TRBJ2-1; 8 positions agree with TRBD1. The ends lost 3 bases at V and 2 bases at J; junction bases unmatched: 3. The germline gives CDR1 MNHNS, CDR2 SASEGT. The CDR3 is 15 amino acids. CDR3 residues: CASSDLQGAYNEQFF. The CDR3, as DNA: TGTGCCAGCAGTGACTTACAGGGGGCCTACAATGAGCAGTTCTTC.

This clone was counted once. The rearrangement joins TRBV4-3 to TRBJ1-1; D not resolved. This CDR3 has 16 residues. Germline V gene sequence: CDR1 LGHNA, CDR2 YSLEER. The germline V and J ends were trimmed by 0 bases and 0 bases, with 11 bases remaining between them. The CDR3 bases are TGCGCCAGCAGCCAAGACGGGGTTGCCATGAACACTGAAGCTTTCTTT. Protein: CASSQDGVAMNTEAFF.

The chain carries TRBV5-1 and TRBJ2-1, with 9 bases lining up with TRBD2. CDR1 is SGHRS and CDR2 is YFSETQ in the germline V gene. The J segment lost 7 bases and the V segment lost 4 bases, leaving 6 bases of the junction unmatched. The CDR3 covers 14 residues. The CDR3 region is CASSAGTSINEQFF. In DNA form, the CDR3 reads TGCGCCAGCAGCGCCGGGACTAGCATAAATGAGCAGTTCTTC.

The genes are TRBV2 and TRBJ1-6; 7 nucleotides line up with TRBD1. Germline loops: CDR1 SNHLY, CDR2 FYNNEI. There are 14 residues in the CDR3. The J segment lost 7 bases and the V segment lost 8 bases, leaving 8 bases of the junction unmatched. The CDR3 DNA reads as TGTGCCAGCCGTAAGACAGGGATGAATTCACCCCTCCACTTT. Translation: CASRKTGMNSPLHF.